Presented here are 19 T cell receptor beta chains from one specimen sequenced in a study of Ad26.COV2.S vaccination and SARS-CoV-2 variants. As to treatment: approximately 18 received Ad26.COV2.S at low or high dose, single or two shots; about 5 received placebo; per-sample allocation not given. Sampling was performed 63 days after the first vaccine or placebo injection. Repertoires were generated with immunoSEQ multiplex PCR, while TCRdb's copy carries only in-frame clones and drops some. This sample has about 390,000 clones, with more than 85% found just once. Sample: peripheral blood, taken in a trial of Ad26.COV2.S vaccine versus placebo. Source of these receptors: a person between 18 and 65 years old who received the Ad26.COV2.S COVID-19 vaccine or a placebo.

The chain links TRBV5-1 to TRBJ2-5; D gene ambiguous. The germline V and J ends were trimmed by 0 bases and 4 bases, with 16 bases remaining between them. The germline V gene has CDR1 SGHRS and CDR2 YFSETQ. The CDR3 has 16 residues. This CDR3 reads CASSLAVDSVAETQYF. The CDR3 coding sequence is TGCGCCAGCAGCTTGGCCGTTGACTCCGTTGCAGAGACCCAGTACTTC.

V is TRBV7-9 and J is TRBJ1-5; the D gene is possibly TRBD1 (5 bases). V gave up 3 bases and J gave up 9 bases, with 12 bases separating them. CDR3 length: 13 residues. Germline V gives CDR1 SEHNR, CDR2 FQNEAQ (reference sequence). The CDR3, as DNA: TGTGCCAGCAGCTTTGCAGGGAGATGGCCCCAGCATTTT. Translated: CASSFAGRWPQHF. Looking up the rest from reference TRBV7-9 and TRBJ1-5 gives the full variable domain: DTGVSQNPRHKITKRGQNVTFRCDPISEHNRLYWYRQTLGQGPEFLTYFQNEAQLEKSRLLSDRFSAERPKGSFSTLEIQRTEQGDSAMYLCASSFAGRWPQHFGDGTRLSIL.

As concerns this clone: The limits of the CDR3 on the DNA are not certain, so only TCRdb's listed CDR3 is given. This chain joins TRBV6-2 or TRBV6-3 and TRBJ2-2; no DNA check was done on the table's D call, TRBD1. Per the germline V gene, CDR1 is MNHEY and CDR2 is SVGEGT. The CDR3 has 16 amino acids, counting both end residues. CDR3 amino acids: CASSFGPGKTTGELFF.

This clone was found once. V usage is TRBV6-6 and J usage is TRBJ2-1; 8 positions match TRBD2. Per the germline V gene, CDR1 is MNHNY and CDR2 is SVGAGI (reference sequence). This CDR3 contains 13 residues. Trimming removed 4 bases from V and 16 bases from J; junction bases left unmatched: 12. CDR3 DNA sequence: TGTGCCAGCAGTTTTTCCTCGGGGGGGGTTGGATTCTTC. As protein: CASSFSSGGVGFF.

The rearrangement uses TRBV13 and TRBJ1-2; D gene ambiguous. Trimming shortened V by 5 bases and J by 4 bases, and 11 bases separated the two germline ends. The CDR3 consists of 13 residues. The germline gives CDR1 PRHDT, CDR2 FYEKMQ (reference sequence). CDR3 bases: TGTGCCAGCAGCCCCCCGGGGAGCTATGGCTACACCTTC. Translation gives CASSPPGSYGYTF.

The rearrangement links TRBV7-9 to TRBJ2-5; 9 bases align to TRBD1. The CDR3 length is 13 residues. V shed 5 bases, J shed 5 bases, and the junction held 3 bases outside the gene matches. CDR1 is SEHNR and CDR2 is FQNEAQ in the germline V gene (reference sequence). This chain's CDR3 is CASSPGQGETQYF. The DNA for the CDR3 is TGTGCCAGCAGCCCAGGACAGGGGGAGACCCAGTACTTC.

This chain links TRBV7-2 with TRBJ1-1; 8 nucleotides line up with TRBD1. CDR1 is SGHTA and CDR2 is FQGNSA in the germline V gene. The CDR3 has 15 amino acids. Trimming took 5 bases from V and 2 from J; bases not matched to a gene: 7. The CDR3 DNA reads as TGTGCCAGCAGCATACAGGGGACAGGAAACACTGAAGCTTTCTTT. Translating it yields CASSIQGTGNTEAFF. Supplemented by reference TRBV7-2 and TRBJ1-1, the full variable domain reads GAGVSQSPSNKVTEKGKDVELRCDPISGHTALYWYRQSLGQGLEFLIYFQGNSAPDKSGLPSDRFSAERTGGSVSTLTIQRTQQEDSAVYLCASSIQGTGNTEAFFGQGTRLTVV.

This chain links TRBV19 with TRBJ2-6, with 8 nucleotides matching TRBD1. From germline, CDR1 is LNHDA and CDR2 SQIVND (reference sequence). J was trimmed by 0 bases and V by 5 bases; bases with no gene match: 12. The CDR3 contains 19 residues. The CDR3 DNA reads TGTGCCAGTAGTGGCCGCTCCTCAGGGGGCCCCTCTGGGGCCAACGTCCTGACTTTC. This encodes CASSGRSSGGPSGANVLTF.

The sample holds one count of this clone. The V gene is TRBV5-8, the J gene TRBJ1-1; maybe TRBD1 (5 bases). Trimming pared 4 bases from V and 2 bases from J, leaving 15 bases between. Germline values: CDR1 SGHTS, CDR2 YDEGEE. The CDR3 has 15 residues. The CDR3, as DNA: TGTGCCAGCAGCGGGGGGGGAGACCCAAACACTGAAGCTTTCTTT. Amino acids: CASSGGGDPNTEAFF.

This clone turned up a few times. The chain employs TRBV3-1 (or the pseudogene TRBV3-2) and TRBJ1-1, with D perhaps matching TRBD1 (5 bases). The ends were cut back, 0 bases at V and 7 bases at J, with 9 bases in the middle. CDR3 length: 13 amino acids. Germline V gives CDR1 LGHDT, CDR2 YNNKEL (reference sequence). The CDR3 coding sequence is TGTGCCAGCAGCCAAGATCGGGGGGGTGAAGCTTTCTTT. Its translation: CASSQDRGGEAFF.

The chain employs TRBV23-1 and TRBJ1-2; D may be TRBD1 (5 bases). TRBV23-1 is an ORF; its function is uncertain. V was trimmed by 3 bases and J by 5 bases, leaving 22 bases between them. The CDR3 has 17 residues. This CDR3 reads CASSHPKRGGVGYGYTF. The CDR3 coding sequence is TGCGCCAGCAGTCACCCCAAGAGAGGAGGGGTGGGATATGGCTACACCTTC.

The chain joins TRBV3-1 (or the pseudogene TRBV3-2) to TRBJ2-5, with D perhaps matching TRBD2 (6 bases). Trimming stripped 7 bases from V and 5 bases from J, with 17 bases between. Germline assignment: CDR1 LGHDT and CDR2 YNNKEL (reference sequence). The CDR3 loop spans 14 amino acids. CDR3 region: CASTRIRELETQYF. The CDR3 DNA sequence: TGTGCCAGCACCCGAATCCGGGAGCTGGAGACCCAGTACTTC.

The chain employs TRBV5-1 and TRBJ1-1; tentatively, D is TRBD1 (5 bases). This CDR3 comprises 14 residues. The ends were cut back, 6 bases at V and 1 base at J, with 13 bases in the middle. Germline V CDR1 and CDR2: SGHRS, YFSETQ. CDR3 region: CASTPRGANTEAFF. The CDR3 DNA is TGCGCCAGCACCCCCCGCGGGGCGAACACTGAAGCTTTCTTT. Drawing the rest from reference TRBV5-1 and TRBJ1-1, the complete variable domain is KAGVTQTPRYLIKTRGQQVTLSCSPISGHRSVSWYQQTPGQGLQFLFEYFSETQRNKGNFPGRFSGRQFSNSRSEMNVSTLELGDSALYLCASTPRGANTEAFFGQGTRLTVV.

The chain is built from TRBV10-3 and TRBJ2-5; TRBD2 matches at 9 bases. The V and J ends lost 4 bases and 3 bases, in that order; junction bases with no gene match: 6. This CDR3 is 15 amino acids long. The germline gives CDR1 ENHRY, CDR2 SYGVKD. The DNA of the CDR3 is TGTGCCATCAGTGTTAGACTAGCGGAAAAAGAGACCCAGTACTTC. It specifies CAISVRLAEKETQYF.

The rearrangement uses TRBV5-5 and TRBJ1-1; tentative D call: TRBD1 (6 bases). The germline V and J ends were trimmed by 5 bases and 4 bases, with 9 bases remaining between them. CDR3 length equals 12 residues. Germline V gene lookup returns CDR1 SGHKS and CDR2 YYEKEE (reference sequence). The CDR3 loop is CASRQGGTEAFF. CDR3 in DNA: TGTGCCAGCAGACAGGGAGGCACTGAAGCTTTCTTT.

The V gene is TRBV5-1, the J gene TRBJ1-1, with D hard to call. The CDR3 runs to 15 residues. The V and J ends lost 0 bases and 1 base respectively, with 10 bases between them. The germline V gene encodes CDR1 SGHRS and CDR2 YFSETQ. CDR3 loop: CASSLAKGANTEAFF. DNA for the CDR3: TGCGCCAGCAGCTTGGCCAAGGGCGCGAACACTGAAGCTTTCTTT.

This clone was picked up one time. This chain joins TRBV2 and TRBJ2-7; 7 nucleotides line up with TRBD1. The CDR3 consists of 16 residues. Losses at the gene ends were 6 bases for V and 0 bases for J; bases not matched to a gene: 11. CDR1 is SNHLY, CDR2 FYNNEI, per germline. CDR3: CASRQIGTDYSYEQYF. The CDR3 region has the DNA TGTGCCAGCAGGCAAATAGGGACAGACTACTCCTACGAGCAGTACTTC.

The chain's CDR3 is CATSRAASGDSPLHF. In DNA form, the CDR3 reads TGTGCCACCAGCAGAGCGGCCTCCGGCGATTCACCCCTCCACTTT. V and J are TRBV15 and TRBJ1-6; no definite D call. The CDR3 is 15 amino acids. Germline V gene lookup returns CDR1 LNHNV and CDR2 YYDKDF (reference sequence). Trimming removed 1 base from V and 8 bases from J, with 12 bases in between.

This clone was seen only once. The chain recombines TRBV5-6 with TRBJ2-3, with 8 bases lining up with TRBD2. The germline V gene has CDR1 SGHDT and CDR2 YYEEEE. The CDR3 extends over 16 amino acids. The junction had 7 bases not matched to a gene; V was cut back by 0 bases and J by 4 bases. CDR3 amino acids: CASSLELRGDSDTQYF. The CDR3 coding sequence is TGTGCCAGCAGCTTGGAGTTGCGGGGGGACTCAGATACGCAGTATTTT.